What follows are 29 T cell receptor beta chains derived from one specimen sequenced in a study of T cell responses to AZD1222 COVID-19 vaccine. Sequencing used immunoSEQ multiplex PCR; TCRdb keeps in-frame clones, though not all of them. The repertoire has 130,000 to 150,000 clones, over 75% of them found once; the top ten carry more than 1.5%. Specimen: peripheral blood, collected on day 0 of AZD1222 vaccination. The source is an adult in good health.

The gene calls are TRBV2 and TRBJ1-2, with 9 bases fitting TRBD1. Germline CDR1 is SNHLY and CDR2 is FYNNEI. The CDR3 spans 16 residues. The trim removed 6 bases at V and 4 bases at J, leaving 12 bases unmatched. CDR3 loop: CASRGGQGIDGYGYTF. CDR3 sequence (DNA): TGTGCCAGCAGGGGGGGACAGGGTATAGATGGCTATGGCTACACCTTC.

The chain couples TRBV5-1 to TRBJ1-1; no definite D call. V was shortened by 2 bases and J by 0 bases, with 8 bases between the two germline ends. Germline lookup yields CDR1 SGHRS and CDR2 YFSETQ. The CDR3 has 14 amino acids. This chain's CDR3 is CASSLQTVNTEAFF. The CDR3 coding sequence is TGCGCCAGCAGCTTACAGACCGTGAACACTGAAGCTTTCTTT.

V is TRBV18 and J is TRBJ2-1; 15 bases align to TRBD2. The CDR3 spans 16 residues. Germline-derived CDR1 and CDR2 are KGHSH and LQKENI. J was trimmed by 8 bases and V by 2 bases; bases with no gene match: 4. CDR3 sequence: CASSPAGTSGGYEQFF. The CDR3 coding sequence is TGTGCCAGCTCACCAGCCGGGACTAGCGGGGGGTATGAGCAGTTCTTC.

The chain is built from TRBV11-2 and TRBJ1-1, with TRBD1 as a possible D gene (5 bases). Trimming removed 3 bases at V and 0 bases at J, with 11 bases between. The CDR3 covers 15 residues. Germline CDR1 reads SGHAT; CDR2 reads FQNNGV. CDR3 coding DNA: TGTGCCAGCAGCTTGTGGGGCAGGATGAACACTGAAGCTTTCTTT. This gives the protein CASSLWGRMNTEAFF.

The genes are TRBV4-1 and TRBJ2-3; 11 positions match TRBD2. J gave up 8 bases and V 4 bases, and 14 bases lay outside the gene matches. CDR1 is MGHRA and CDR2 is YSYEKL in the germline V gene. The CDR3 contains 17 residues. In DNA form, the CDR3 reads TGCGCCAGCAGCCCAGTGGTAGCGGGGGGGCTCCTCGGTACGCAGTATTTT. It codes for CASSPVVAGGLLGTQYF.

This sequence joins TRBV5-4 and TRBJ1-4; the D gene is possibly TRBD1 (6 bases). CDR3 length: 14 residues. Germline CDR1 is SGHNT and CDR2 is YYREEE (reference sequence). V was shortened by 2 bases and J by 6 bases, with 11 bases between the two germline ends. The CDR3 coding sequence is TGTGCCAGCAGCTTCACGAGGGGGGATGAAAAACTGTTTTTT. Its protein is CASSFTRGDEKLFF.

The gene calls are TRBV28 and TRBJ2-7, with TRBD2 matching over 12 bases. V lost 4 bases, J lost 4 bases, and 17 bases stayed unmatched. This CDR3 contains 19 residues. The V gene's germline CDR1 is MDHEN and CDR2 SYDVKM. The CDR3 reads CASSSEDGGLAGGGYEQYF. Written as DNA, the CDR3 is TGTGCCAGCAGTTCGGAGGACGGAGGCCTAGCGGGAGGGGGATACGAGCAGTACTTC.

The chain has TRBV24-1 and TRBJ1-2; D gene ambiguous. This CDR3 contains 11 residues. The V gene lost 8 bases and the J gene lost 8 bases, with 11 bases spanning the gap. Germline V gives CDR1 KGHDR, CDR2 SFDVKD. The CDR3 DNA follows: TGTGCCACCATCCTCCCCGGCGGCTACACCTTC. It is translated as CATILPGGYTF.

CDR3 amino acids: CASSRPGHAGNTEAFF. The CDR3, as DNA: TGTGCCAGCAGTCGACCGGGACATGCAGGAAACACTGAAGCTTTCTTT. V gene TRBV6-6 combines with J gene TRBJ1-1; D may be TRBD1 (6 bases). V shed 5 bases and J shed 2 bases, with 18 bases lying between them. The CDR3 consists of 16 residues. Germline CDR1 is MNHNY and CDR2 is SVGAGI (reference sequence).

The gene calls are TRBV6-7 and TRBJ1-1, with D possibly TRBD1 on 5 matching bases. Being an ORF, TRBV6-7 has a function that is uncertain. The CDR3 runs to 15 residues. The V gene lost 0 bases and the J gene lost 6 bases, with 14 bases spanning the gap. As DNA, the CDR3 is TGTGCCAGCAGTTACTCGAGAGCAGGGTTCTCTGAAGCTTTCTTT. It is translated as CASSYSRAGFSEAFF.

The chain links TRBV24-1 to TRBJ1-5; D remains unclear. The CDR3 covers 13 residues. V lost 0 bases and J 7 bases, leaving 6 bases between the germline ends. Germline-derived CDR1 and CDR2 are KGHDR and SFDVKD. The CDR3 spells CATSDLGEQPQHF. DNA of the CDR3: TGTGCCACCAGTGATTTGGGAGAACAGCCCCAGCATTTT.

This rearrangement joins TRBV9 to TRBJ1-1, with a tentative D call TRBD1 (6 bases). With 2 bases removed from V and 6 bases from J, the gap between germline ends came to 17 bases. CDR3 length: 15 residues. Germline lookup yields CDR1 SGDLS and CDR2 YYNGEE. CDR3 region: CASSVDSNPGAEAFF. In nucleotides, the CDR3 is TGTGCCAGCAGCGTTGATTCGAATCCAGGGGCTGAAGCTTTCTTT.

The chain recombines TRBV30 with TRBJ1-4, with TRBD1 matching over 10 bases. CDR3 length: 14 residues. V trimming: 3 bases; J trimming: 7 bases; junction bases outside the gene matches: 5. Germline CDR1 reads GTSNPN; CDR2 reads SVGIG (reference sequence). The CDR3 here is CAWRVGTGVEKLFF. CDR3 nucleotide sequence: TGTGCCTGGAGGGTAGGGACAGGGGTTGAAAAACTGTTTTTT.

CDR3 region: CASSPSPTDTQYF. The CDR3 DNA is TGCGCCAGCAGCCCCTCTCCCACAGATACGCAGTATTTT. The chain uses TRBV4-1 and TRBJ2-3; D not resolved. Deletions cut 4 bases from V and 2 bases from J, with 7 bases between. Per the germline V gene, CDR1 is MGHRA and CDR2 is YSYEKL. This CDR3 spans 13 amino acids.

CDR3 sequence reads: CASRRDRGTDGNTIYF. The CDR3 DNA reads as TGTGCCAGCCGGAGAGACCGGGGGACGGATGGAAACACCATATATTTT. The V gene is TRBV19, the J gene TRBJ1-3; tentative D call: TRBD1 (5 bases). The CDR3 sequence is 16 residues long. V lost 9 bases and J lost 3, with 21 bases in between. Per the germline V gene, CDR1 is LNHDA and CDR2 is SQIVND (reference sequence).

This clone appeared a few times. The chain couples TRBV7-9 to TRBJ1-1, with 7 bases that match TRBD1. The CDR3 consists of 13 residues. Germline V gene sequence: CDR1 SEHNR, CDR2 FQNEAQ (reference sequence). Trimming removed 5 bases from V and 6 bases from J; junction bases left unmatched: 6. The CDR3 DNA is TGTGCCAGCAGCCAACTAGGGGGCCCTGAAGCTTTCTTT. It specifies CASSQLGGPEAFF.

This sequence joins TRBV29-1 and TRBJ2-3, with TRBD2 identical over 11 bases. The CDR3 runs to 15 residues. The trim removed 4 bases at V and 2 bases at J, leaving 5 bases unmatched. The germline gives CDR1 SQVTM, CDR2 ANQGSEA. CDR3 protein: CSVGPSGGLTDTQYF. DNA for the CDR3: TGCAGCGTTGGTCCTAGCGGGGGGCTCACAGATACGCAGTATTTT.

The table lists this clone with a count of one. The J gene is TRBJ2-7, the V gene TRBV10-2; tentatively, D is TRBD2 (6 bases). The CDR3 consists of 13 residues. The V end lost 6 bases, the J end lost 0 bases, and 9 bases lay between the germline ends. The germline CDR1 and CDR2 sequences are WSHSY and SAAADI. CDR3 bases: TGCGCCAGCAGAAGGCGGGACTCCTACGAGCAGTACTTC. Its protein product is CASRRRDSYEQYF.

The chain joins TRBV7-6 to TRBJ2-7, with 7 bases lining up with TRBD1. Losses at the gene ends were 7 bases for V and 5 bases for J; bases not matched to a gene: 14. Germline CDR1 and CDR2: SGHVS and FNYEAQ. CDR3 size: 15 residues. CDR3: CASTSQGTAGHEQYF. CDR3 DNA sequence: TGTGCCAGCACCTCGCAGGGGACAGCAGGCCACGAGCAGTACTTC.

The chain employs TRBV5-1 and TRBJ2-3; 12 positions match TRBD2. The length of the CDR3 is 16 residues. The V gene end was trimmed by 4 bases and the J gene end by 2 bases; junction bases not matched to a gene: 5. Germline CDR1 and CDR2: SGHRS and YFSETQ. CDR3: CASSIGLAGPTDTQYF. In DNA, the CDR3 is TGCGCCAGCAGCATTGGACTAGCGGGACCCACAGATACGCAGTATTTT.

This rearrangement joins TRBV19 to TRBJ1-4, with D unresolved. Germline CDR1 LNHDA, CDR2 SQIVND (reference sequence). V lost 1 base to trimming and J lost 5 bases, with 14 bases between them. CDR3 length: 16 amino acids. The CDR3 DNA sequence: TGTGCCAGTAGTATAGGCTCCCGGGCGACGAATGAAAAACTGTTTTTT. The encoded protein is CASSIGSRATNEKLFF. Complete variable domain (other parts from reference TRBV19 and TRBJ1-4): DGGITQSPKYLFRKEGQNVTLSCEQNLNHDAMYWYRQDPGQGLRLIYYSQIVNDFQKGDIAEGYSVSREKKESFPLTVTSAQKNPTAFYLCASSIGSRATNEKLFFGSGTQLSVL.

The V gene is TRBV5-4, the J gene TRBJ2-7, with 10 bases fitting TRBD2. CDR1 is SGHNT, CDR2 YYREEE, per germline (reference sequence). V gave up 4 bases and J gave up 4 bases; unmatched junction bases: 5. The CDR3 extends over 14 amino acids. This chain's CDR3 is CASSPGLAEYEQYF. CDR3 sequence (DNA): TGTGCCAGCAGCCCAGGACTAGCGGAGTACGAGCAGTACTTC.

The chain couples TRBV7-9 to TRBJ1-2; no reliable D call. The CDR3 consists of 12 residues. Germline-derived CDR1 and CDR2 are SEHNR and FQNEAQ (reference sequence). V gave up 4 bases and J gave up 7 bases, with 10 bases separating them. The CDR3 nucleotides are TGTGCCAGCAGCTCCCCCCTTATTGGCTACACCTTC. Protein sequence: CASSSPLIGYTF.

V is TRBV11-2 and J is TRBJ2-7; D possibly corresponds to TRBD2 (7 bases). V was pared by 4 bases and J by 4 bases, with 23 bases between. The CDR3 spans 17 residues. CDR1 and CDR2 from the germline V gene are SGHAT and FQNNGV. The CDR3 DNA follows: TGTGCCAGCAGCTCCTACCTACGGGGGGCGTCTCTTTACGAGCAGTACTTC. Residues: CASSSYLRGASLYEQYF.

This clone was counted once. V gene TRBV14 combines with J gene TRBJ2-1; no definite D call. CDR1 is SGHDN and CDR2 is FVKESK in the germline V gene. The germline V and J ends were trimmed by 0 bases and 8 bases, with 11 bases remaining between them. This CDR3 contains 14 residues. This chain's CDR3 is CASSQDPVTHEQFF. Written as DNA, the CDR3 is TGTGCCAGCAGCCAAGATCCCGTTACACATGAGCAGTTCTTC. The full variable domain, in which reference TRBV14 and TRBJ2-1 provide the parts outside the CDR3, is EAGVTQFPSHSVIEKGQTVTLRCDPISGHDNLYWYRRVMGKEIKFLLHFVKESKQDESGMPNNRFLAERTGGTYSTLKVQPAELEDSGVYFCASSQDPVTHEQFFGPGTRLTVL.

As to this clone: One end of the junction varies from germline; a read error may be responsible. This chain joins TRBV5-6 and TRBJ2-5; 7 nucleotides align to TRBD1. Germline loops: CDR1 SGHDT, CDR2 YYEEEE. The CDR3 runs 15 residues. CDR3 DNA sequence: TGTGCCAGCAACTTGTCGGTAGGGGGCGGGGAGACCCAGTACTTC. It codes for CASNLSVGGGETQYF.

The chain uses TRBV4-2 and TRBJ1-4, with a possible D match to TRBD1 (6 bases). Looked up from germline, CDR1 is LGHNA and CDR2 is YNFKEQ. This CDR3 region has 16 residues. V was trimmed by 0 bases and J by 5 bases, leaving 13 bases between them. The CDR3 here is CASSQDGRGVNEKLFF. The DNA of the CDR3 is TGTGCCAGCAGCCAAGATGGGAGGGGGGTAAATGAAAAACTGTTTTTT.

The rearrangement uses TRBV27 and TRBJ2-1; D may be TRBD1 or TRBD2 (6 bases each). The CDR3 is 12 residues long. The germline V gene encodes CDR1 MNHEY and CDR2 SMNVEV (reference sequence). V lost 6 bases and J lost 7, with 10 bases in between. The CDR3 DNA sequence: TGTGCCAGCAGGAAGGGGGGAAATGAGCAGTTCTTC. This translates into CASRKGGNEQFF.

The V gene is TRBV4-1, the J gene TRBJ2-7; 9 positions match TRBD2. V lost 4 bases and J lost 11; bases outside the gene matches: 24. This CDR3 is built from 18 residues. From germline, CDR1 is MGHRA and CDR2 YSYEKL. In nucleotides, the CDR3 is TGCGCCAGCAGCCCCTTCGCGGGAGGGGGCCCCTCAGATCGAAGGGAGTACTTC. Amino acid sequence: CASSPFAGGGPSDRREYF.